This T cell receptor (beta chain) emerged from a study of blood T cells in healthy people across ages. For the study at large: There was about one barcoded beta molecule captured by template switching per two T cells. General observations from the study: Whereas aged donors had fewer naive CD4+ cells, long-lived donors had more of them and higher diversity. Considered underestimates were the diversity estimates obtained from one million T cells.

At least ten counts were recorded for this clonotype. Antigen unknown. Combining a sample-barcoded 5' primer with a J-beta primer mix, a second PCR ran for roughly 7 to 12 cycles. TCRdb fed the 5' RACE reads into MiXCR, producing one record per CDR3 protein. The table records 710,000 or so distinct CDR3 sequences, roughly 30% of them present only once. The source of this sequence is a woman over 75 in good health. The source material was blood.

CDR3 nucleotide sequence: TGTGCCATCAGTGCGGGGAGGCAGAGTCAAGAGACCCAGTACTTC. Translating it yields CAISAGRQSQETQYF. The chain employs TRBV10-3 and TRBJ2-5, with D perhaps matching TRBD2 (6 bases). The CDR3 is 15 residues long. Germline V gene sequence: CDR1 ENHRY, CDR2 SYGVKD. V was clipped by 4 bases and J by 2 bases, with 14 bases between them.